The T cell receptor beta chain under discussion was sequenced for a study of T cell responses to AZD1222 COVID-19 vaccine. The germline V and J ends were trimmed by 0 bases and 0 bases, with 7 bases remaining between them. The V gene's germline CDR1 is SGHDT and CDR2 YYEEEE. This CDR3 region has 15 residues. The data were produced by immunoSEQ multiplex PCR, yet TCRdb's version contains in-frame clones alone and is incomplete. Altogether 100,000 to 120,000 clones are present, around 81% being singletons, with the ten largest covering 3.5% to 5.5%. Sequenced material: peripheral blood, taken on day 0 of AZD1222 vaccination. The receptor's source is an adult in good health. The chain has TRBV5-6 and TRBJ1-5; D not resolved. The CDR3 is CASSLGLVSNQPQHF. DNA of the CDR3: TGTGCCAGCAGCTTGGGTTTGGTTAGCAATCAGCCCCAGCATTTT.